Following are 31 T cell receptor beta chains from one sample sequenced in a study of blood T cell repertoires in COVID-19. Repertoires were generated with immunoSEQ multiplex PCR, while TCRdb's copy carries only in-frame clones and drops some. The sample lists about 110,000 clones; 70% to 90% were seen once. Sequencing input: peripheral blood. These receptors all come from a woman aged 55-69 years with acute or convalescent COVID-19.

The V gene is TRBV7-8, the J gene TRBJ2-7; D possibly corresponds to TRBD2 (5 bases). The CDR3 length is 14 residues. V shed 6 bases and J shed 2 bases, with 14 bases lying between them. In germline, CDR1 is SGHVS, CDR2 FQNEAQ. CDR3 in DNA: TGTGCCAGCAGTTATACTAGAGAAACCTACGAGCAGTACTTC. Residues: CASSYTRETYEQYF.

This chain uses TRBV5-5 with TRBJ1-2, with 9 bases that match TRBD1. V trimming: 2 bases; J trimming: 8 bases; junction bases outside the gene matches: 13. CDR3 size: 16 residues. Germline V gives CDR1 SGHKS, CDR2 YYEKEE (reference sequence). The CDR3 DNA reads TGTGCCAGCAGCTTCGAACCACAGGGGGCTCCGTGGGGCTACACCTTC. This gives the protein CASSFEPQGAPWGYTF.

V and J are TRBV5-1 and TRBJ2-7, with TRBD1 matching over 9 bases. The CDR3 runs to 13 residues. From germline, CDR1 is SGHRS and CDR2 YFSETQ. Trimming cost V 4 bases and J 2 bases; bases outside gene matches: 1. The CDR3 DNA reads TGCGCCAGCAGCAGGGACAGGGCCTACGAGCAGTACTTC. Residues: CASSRDRAYEQYF.

The chain uses TRBV10-3 and TRBJ1-3, with unresolved D. From germline, CDR1 is ENHRY and CDR2 SYGVKD. V lost 2 bases to trimming and J lost 4 bases, with 15 bases between them. CDR3 length equals 16 residues. In DNA, the CDR3 is TGTGCCATCAGTGAGAGACGTCCGACGGAGGGAAACACCATATATTTT. It codes for CAISERRPTEGNTIYF.

The V and J genes are TRBV5-1 and TRBJ1-6, with a tentative D call TRBD1 (6 bases). The CDR3 contains 15 residues. Germline loops: CDR1 SGHRS, CDR2 YFSETQ. Trimming pared 1 base from V and 10 bases from J, leaving 15 bases between. CDR3 sequence (DNA): TGCGCCAGCAGCTTGATAGGGGGAGAGGAATCACCCCTCCACTTT. Protein sequence: CASSLIGGEESPLHF.

The chain recombines TRBV6-4 with TRBJ2-1; D not certain. Germline CDR1 reads MRHNA; CDR2 reads SNTAGT. Trimming removed 0 bases from V and 15 bases from J, with 9 bases in between. The length of the CDR3 is 11 residues. Here the CDR3 reads CASSDSVIPFF. The CDR3 DNA reads TGTGCCAGCAGTGACTCTGTTATTCCGTTCTTC.

The rearrangement joins TRBV5-6 to TRBJ1-2, with TRBD1 matching over 7 bases. The CDR3 runs 18 residues. Germline V gives CDR1 SGHDT, CDR2 YYEEEE. The ends lost 1 base at V and 2 bases at J; junction bases unmatched: 14. The CDR3 DNA sequence: TGTGCCAGCAGCTTGTTCCGGGACAGAAGTGAACTAAACTATGGCTACACCTTC. Protein: CASSLFRDRSELNYGYTF.

The chain uses TRBV18 and TRBJ2-7; D is unresolved. V shed 3 bases and J shed 1 base, with 10 bases lying between them. Germline values: CDR1 KGHSH, CDR2 LQKENI. CDR3 length equals 14 residues. As DNA, the CDR3 is TGTGCCAGCTCACCCATACAGAATTCCTACGAGCAGTACTTC. This codes for CASSPIQNSYEQYF. The full variable domain, rest sourced from reference TRBV18 and TRBJ2-7, is NAGVMQNPRHLVRRRGQEARLRCSPMKGHSHVYWYRQLPEEGLKFMVYLQKENIIDESGMPKERFSAEFPKEGPSILRIQQVVRGDSAAYFCASSPIQNSYEQYFGPGTRLTVT.

This rearrangement joins TRBV2 to TRBJ1-1, with no clear D. V shed 7 bases and J shed 1 base, with 19 bases lying between them. The germline gives CDR1 SNHLY, CDR2 FYNNEI. The CDR3 spans 16 residues. The CDR3 DNA sequence: TGTGCCAGCACCCAAAACGAAGCCACTGGGAACACTGAAGCTTTCTTT. It encodes CASTQNEATGNTEAFF.

J is TRBJ1-1 and V is TRBV5-4, with a tentative D call TRBD1 (6 bases). Germline CDR1 SGHNT, CDR2 YYREEE (reference sequence). This CDR3 comprises 14 residues. V was cut by 5 bases and J by 5 bases, with 16 bases left in between. This CDR3 is CASRSEGDRTEAFF. In DNA, the CDR3 is TGTGCCAGCAGATCAGAGGGGGATCGGACTGAAGCTTTCTTT.

The V gene is TRBV30, the J gene TRBJ1-6, with D unresolved. From germline, CDR1 is GTSNPN and CDR2 SVGIG (reference sequence). The CDR3 runs to 15 residues. V lost 5 bases, J lost 8 bases, and 19 bases lay in between. The CDR3 DNA sequence: TGTGCCTGGGGGTTTACGGGGAGACGGGATTCACCCCTCCACTTT. Protein sequence: CAWGFTGRRDSPLHF.

The chain uses TRBV11-2 and TRBJ2-5; D remains ambiguous. The germline gives CDR1 SGHAT, CDR2 FQNNGV. Trimming cost V 5 bases and J 5 bases, with 18 bases left between them. The CDR3 length is 15 residues. CDR3 loop: CASSPRPTLRETQYF. DNA for the CDR3: TGTGCCAGCAGCCCTCGGCCTACCCTGAGGGAGACCCAGTACTTC.

The chain uses TRBV29-1 and TRBJ2-5; 10 positions agree with TRBD2. Germline CDR1 is SQVTM and CDR2 is ANQGSEA. The CDR3 consists of 13 residues. V was pared by 7 bases and J by 5 bases, with 7 bases of the junction left unmatched. CDR3 in amino acids: CSALAGGRETQYF. The CDR3 nucleotides are TGCAGCGCCTTAGCGGGAGGTAGGGAGACCCAGTACTTC. Combining the CDR3 with reference TRBV29-1 and TRBJ2-5 gives the whole variable domain SAVISQKPSRDICQRGTSLTIQCQVDSQVTMMFWYRQQPGQSLTLIATANQGSEATYESGFVIDKFPISRPNLTFSTLTVSNMSPEDSSIYLCSALAGGRETQYFGPGTRLLVL.

CDR3 sequence (DNA): TGTGCCAGCAGCTTAGACAGGCTGGTGACTGAAGCTTTCTTT. Translation: CASSLDRLVTEAFF. V usage is TRBV7-9 and J usage is TRBJ1-1; D may be TRBD1 (5 bases). Germline V gene sequence: CDR1 SEHNR, CDR2 FQNEAQ (reference sequence). The ends were cut back, 1 base at V and 5 bases at J, with 11 bases in the middle. CDR3 size: 14 residues.

The chain has TRBV10-3 and TRBJ1-1; 7 positions match TRBD1. Per the germline V gene, CDR1 is ENHRY and CDR2 is SYGVKD. The junction had 6 bases not matched to a gene; V was cut back by 10 bases and J by 7 bases. The CDR3 is 11 residues long. DNA of the CDR3: TGTGCCACGAGACAGGGAATTGAAGCTTTCTTT. Protein product: CATRQGIEAFF.

This sequence joins TRBV19 and TRBJ2-1; 7 bases fit TRBD1. The germline V gene encodes CDR1 LNHDA and CDR2 SQIVND (reference sequence). With V trimmed by 6 bases and J by 7 bases, 18 bases remained unmatched. The CDR3 has 17 residues. The CDR3 protein is CASSGETGLRVTNEQFF. CDR3 nucleotide sequence: TGTGCCAGTAGCGGAGAGACAGGGCTGAGGGTTACAAATGAGCAGTTCTTC.

This rearrangement joins TRBV7-2 to TRBJ1-2; 9 bases agree with TRBD1. The J segment lost 2 bases and the V segment lost 1 base, leaving 2 bases of the junction unmatched. There are 15 residues in the CDR3. Looked up from germline, CDR1 is SGHTA and CDR2 is FQGNSA. CDR3 sequence reads: CASSLVGQGNYGYTF. The DNA of the CDR3 is TGTGCCAGCAGCTTAGTAGGACAGGGGAACTATGGCTACACCTTC.

The chain uses TRBV18 and TRBJ2-7, with 12 bases identical to TRBD1. Per the germline V gene, CDR1 is KGHSH and CDR2 is LQKENI. This CDR3 is built from 15 residues. J lost 6 bases, V lost 4 bases, and 7 bases had no gene match. The CDR3 is CASSLSGTGGVEQYF. The CDR3 coding sequence is TGTGCCAGCTCACTTTCCGGGACAGGGGGCGTCGAGCAGTACTTC.

This clone was counted a single time. The V gene is TRBV5-4, the J gene TRBJ2-7, with a tentative D call TRBD2 (5 bases). Germline V gives CDR1 SGHNT, CDR2 YYREEE (reference sequence). V was clipped by 4 bases and J by 3 bases, with 14 bases between them. The CDR3 is 14 residues long. The DNA of the CDR3 is TGTGCCAGCAGCACCCGGGGTCGGGTCTACGAGCAGTACTTC. It is translated as CASSTRGRVYEQYF.

The chain couples TRBV7-9 to TRBJ1-5; 7 nucleotides align to TRBD1. V lost 3 bases and J lost 4; bases outside the gene matches: 6. CDR1 SEHNR and CDR2 FQNEAQ come from the germline V gene (reference sequence). The CDR3 has 15 residues. CDR3: CASSLGTARNQPQHF. CDR3 in DNA: TGTGCCAGCAGCTTGGGGACAGCCAGAAATCAGCCCCAGCATTTT. The full variable domain, rest sourced from reference TRBV7-9 and TRBJ1-5, is DTGVSQNPRHKITKRGQNVTFRCDPISEHNRLYWYRQTLGQGPEFLTYFQNEAQLEKSRLLSDRFSAERPKGSFSTLEIQRTEQGDSAMYLCASSLGTARNQPQHFGDGTRLSIL.

This clone was seen just once. The chain couples TRBV19 to TRBJ2-1; the D gene is possibly TRBD1 (5 bases). The CDR3 runs to 14 residues. Germline CDR1 reads LNHDA; CDR2 reads SQIVND (reference sequence). V lost 7 bases, J lost 0 bases, and 10 bases lay in between. Written as DNA, the CDR3 is TGTGCCAGTATGCAGGGCCCCTCCTACAATGAGCAGTTCTTC. Its protein is CASMQGPSYNEQFF. Full variable domain (remainder filled in from reference TRBV19 and TRBJ2-1): DGGITQSPKYLFRKEGQNVTLSCEQNLNHDAMYWYRQDPGQGLRLIYYSQIVNDFQKGDIAEGYSVSREKKESFPLTVTSAQKNPTAFYLCASMQGPSYNEQFFGPGTRLTVL.

This chain uses TRBV5-1 with TRBJ1-1, with D hard to call. This CDR3 contains 14 residues. Germline CDR1 is SGHRS and CDR2 is YFSETQ. The V end lost 2 bases, the J end lost 3 bases, and 11 bases lay between the germline ends. As DNA, the CDR3 is TGCGCCAGCAGCTTTTCAAGCGGGGACACTGAAGCTTTCTTT. Translated: CASSFSSGDTEAFF.

The genes are TRBV9 and TRBJ1-3; D is perhaps TRBD1 (6 bases). This CDR3 is built from 18 residues. Germline V gene data show CDR1 as SGDLS and CDR2 as YYNGEE. The germline V and J ends were trimmed by 2 bases and 3 bases, with 21 bases remaining between them. In DNA form, the CDR3 reads TGTGCCAGCAGCGTCCGGGGGGCCCGGGACGCCGGTGGAAACACCATATATTTT. This codes for CASSVRGARDAGGNTIYF.

This rearrangement joins TRBV6-5 to TRBJ2-1, with a tentative D call TRBD2 (6 bases). V was pared by 6 bases and J by 0 bases, with 12 bases between. In germline, CDR1 is MNHEY, CDR2 SVGAGI. CDR3 length: 15 residues. Written as DNA, the CDR3 is TGTGCCAGCAGCCCAGCGGGTAGCTCCTACAATGAGCAGTTCTTC. Translation gives CASSPAGSSYNEQFF.

This clone was picked up a small number of times. The chain recombines TRBV5-1 with TRBJ1-1, with 7 nucleotides matching TRBD1. Germline trimming cut 5 bases from V and 1 base from J; bases unmatched to any gene: 5. Per germline, CDR1 SGHRS and CDR2 YFSETQ. This CDR3 is built from 14 residues. The CDR3 nucleotides are TGCGCCAGCAGTCAGCAGGGGGGGAACACTGAAGCTTTCTTT. Residues: CASSQQGGNTEAFF.

This rearrangement joins TRBV25-1 to TRBJ2-7; D is uncertain. The germline gives CDR1 MGHDK, CDR2 SYGVNS. This CDR3 comprises 15 residues. The V and J ends lost 1 base and 1 base respectively, with 11 bases between them. The CDR3 coding sequence is TGTGCCAGCAGTGAATCTGGAGATACTTCCTACGAGCAGTACTTC. Protein sequence: CASSESGDTSYEQYF.

V usage is TRBV27 and J usage is TRBJ1-1, with a possible D match to TRBD1 (5 bases). This CDR3 is built from 14 residues. Germline assignment: CDR1 MNHEY and CDR2 SMNVEV (reference sequence). Trimming left V 3 bases short and J 6 bases short, with 14 bases between. The CDR3 sequence is CASSLGTAGAEAFF. In DNA form, the CDR3 reads TGTGCCAGCAGTTTGGGGACCGCGGGAGCTGAAGCTTTCTTT.

The V and J genes are TRBV2 and TRBJ1-2; no definite D call. The CDR3 is 13 residues long. With 1 base removed from V and 8 bases from J, the gap between germline ends came to 11 bases. The germline V gene encodes CDR1 SNHLY and CDR2 FYNNEI. CDR3 DNA sequence: TGTGCCAGCAGTGAAGACGGTACACAGGGCTACACCTTC. Translation: CASSEDGTQGYTF.

The V and J genes are TRBV30 and TRBJ1-5, with no clear D. The CDR3 sequence is 13 residues long. V was shortened by 3 bases and J by 2 bases, with 8 bases between the two germline ends. Germline lookup yields CDR1 GTSNPN and CDR2 SVGIG (reference sequence). CDR3 sequence reads: CAWSEGGNQPQHF. CDR3 sequence (DNA): TGTGCCTGGAGCGAGGGAGGCAATCAGCCCCAGCATTTT. The whole variable domain, filled in from reference TRBV30 and TRBJ1-5, reads SQTIHQWPATLVQPVGSPLSLECTVEGTSNPNLYWYRQAAGRGLQLLFYSVGIGQISSEVPQNLSASRPQDRQFILSSKKLLLSDSGFYLCAWSEGGNQPQHFGDGTRLSIL.

This clone has more than one count but fewer than ten. The rearrangement links TRBV28 to TRBJ2-5; TRBD2 agrees at 7 bases. This CDR3 contains 16 residues. V dropped 5 bases and J dropped 5; count of bases not matched to a gene: 14. Looked up from germline, CDR1 is MDHEN and CDR2 is SYDVKM. This CDR3 is CASSAIRTRSTETQYF. The DNA of the CDR3 is TGTGCCAGCAGTGCGATCCGGACTAGGTCCACCGAGACCCAGTACTTC.

This clone was detected a few times. V gene TRBV2 combines with J gene TRBJ1-2; D is uncertain. The V and J ends lost 7 bases and 8 bases respectively, with 8 bases between them. Germline assignment: CDR1 SNHLY and CDR2 FYNNEI. There are 10 residues in the CDR3. The CDR3 DNA follows: TGTGCCAGCACGGGGATGGGCTACACCTTC. This sequence encodes CASTGMGYTF.